The clone carrying this T cell receptor (beta chain) was seen only a few times. The antigen remains unidentified. PCR was performed a second time for roughly 7 to 12 cycles using a sample-barcoded 5' primer and a J-beta primer mix. TCRdb redid the calling of the 5' RACE reads with MiXCR, one entry per CDR3 protein. The sample includes about a million distinct CDR3 sequences, roughly half of them seen just once. This sample is drawn from a study of blood T cells in healthy people across ages. The study's findings and limits: Older age coincided with a roughly linear decline in TCR beta diversity per million T cells.

J gave up 3 bases and V 4 bases, and 2 bases lay outside the gene matches. Germline V gene data show CDR1 as SGHAT and CDR2 as FQNNGV. The CDR3 runs to 14 residues. The sample taken for sequencing was blood. The origin of this receptor is a woman aged 55 to 70 in good health. This chain uses TRBV11-2 with TRBJ2-3, with 9 nucleotides matching TRBD1. DNA for the CDR3: TGTGCCAGCAGCTGGGACAGGGTAACAGATACGCAGTATTTT. Amino acids: CASSWDRVTDTQYF.